The rows below give T cell receptor beta chains drawn from one sample of a study of T cells in Graves' hyperthyroidism and ophthalmopathy. Each CDR3 protein gets one entry after TCRdb re-called the multiplex PCR reads with MiXCR. The table lists 400,000 to 500,000 distinct CDR3 sequences, roughly an eighth of them singletons, with less than 6.5% in the top ten. Sequenced: blood. These receptors were collected from a woman aged 18 to 35 with Graves' hyperthyroidism. Both conserved end residues are part of each CDR3. Clone size appears in some rows only: once, few, many, or a class for an expanded clone.

V gene,J gene,clone size,CDR3 protein
TRBV9,TRBJ1-5,NA,CASSVRNGQPQHF
TRBV3-1,TRBJ2-7,many,CASSKPADRDEQYF
TRBV10-2,TRBJ2-3,many,CASSPIRGLTDTQYF
TRBV28,TRBJ2-7,many,CASHGASGRTTYEQYF
TRBV11-1,TRBJ2-7,many,CASSDWDSYEQYF
TRBV19,TRBJ2-7,few,CASSLQAGVTYEQYF
TRBV7-6,TRBJ2-3,NA,CASSARRRDSYTDTQYF
TRBV20-1,TRBJ1-1,NA,CSARIGTVGPEAFF
TRBV29-1,TRBJ1-1,many,CSVRSGTVTEAFF
TRBV2,TRBJ1-4,many,CASSATGTDNEKLFF
TRBV30,TRBJ2-5,few,CAWSRDRGKTQYF
TRBV10-3,TRBJ2-3,few,CAISESSLLQSDPQYF
TRBV6-1,TRBJ2-7,NA,CASFRQGSYEQYF
TRBV11-1,TRBJ2-2,many,CASSFTGGAGTGELFF
TRBV19,TRBJ1-1,NA,CASSMGRGTEAFF
TRBV29-1,TRBJ1-2,NA,CSAQGVHGGYTF
TRBV20-1,TRBJ1-5,few,CSASLPGGPYSNQPQHF
TRBV20-1,TRBJ2-1,many,CSASGVAGGYNEQFF
TRBV4-3,TRBJ1-3,few,CASSQEAGRSGNTIYF
TRBV14,TRBJ2-2,NA,CASSRQDTNTGELFF
TRBV5-1,TRBJ2-1,many,CASRETSSGQDNGQFF
TRBV20-1,TRBJ1-2,few,CSAEGQGNYGYTF
TRBV6-1,TRBJ2-3,few,CASNNKLAGTDTQYF
TRBV20-1,TRBJ1-2,NA,CSVLGTDNNYGYTF
TRBV29-1,TRBJ2-1,few,CSVDRTSGRVGNEQFF
TRBV7-3,TRBJ2-3,many,CASSTTGNTDTQYF
TRBV15,TRBJ2-3,many,CATSDLRGDTQYF